The text below deals with one T cell receptor beta chain. This sample is drawn from a study of blood T cell repertoires in COVID-19. Study background: Samples came from the United States, Italy and Spain, spanning acute and convalescent COVID-19.

In the authors' methods: Estimation of nucleated cell counts relied on the amplification of reference gene primers. The repertoire was sequenced with immunoSEQ multiplex PCR; TCRdb's copy has only in-frame clones and lacks some. V, J and clone size are those of that table, while D and trimming were read from the DNA. The sample gives about 37,000 clones, approximately 91% of which show up once; 6% to 7% is in the top ten. With V trimmed by 5 bases and J by 6 bases, 6 bases remained unmatched. This CDR3 has 13 amino acids. Looked up from germline, CDR1 is LNHDA and CDR2 is SQIVND (reference sequence).

Sequenced: peripheral blood. This TCR came from a human donor in a cohort sampled during active COVID-19. The rearrangement joins TRBV19 to TRBJ2-7; 8 nucleotides agree with TRBD1. CDR3 DNA sequence: TGTGCCAGTAGTTGGACAGGGTGGATCGAGCAGTACTTC. This sequence encodes CASSWTGWIEQYF.